The subject of this entry is one T cell receptor beta chain. This clonotype was counted many times. Its binding antigen is unknown. Base qualities are not recorded, but no much larger clone differs from it by a single base. This sample is part of a study of T-cell reconstitution after alpha-beta-depleted transplantation in children (dated by TCRdb to 2016 to 2017). For context, the study as a whole: Using TCR repertoire profiling, the study quantitatively followed how T-cell immune reconstitution unfolded in children after TCRalphabeta/CD19-depleted allogeneic hematopoietic cell transplantation.

Receptor amplification or capture employed PCR. Sequencing used an Illumina HiSeq 2500. To normalize quantification of the TCRbeta repertoire, the TCR libraries were built with molecular barcoding that relied on unique molecular identifiers. The raw public data were reprocessed by TCRdb itself: fastp quality trimming at Q25, MiXCR clonotype calling, in-frame beta chains only. Each entry is one CDR3 protein sequence, shown with its most common DNA and genes. In this sample the table shows about 610,000 distinct CDR3 sequences, 10% of which occur a single time. Of the sample, about 4.3% falls within the top ten clones. V loses 5 bases, J loses 3 bases, and the germline ends lie 17 bases apart. Counted from cysteine to phenylalanine, this CDR3 has 15 amino acids. Only the CDR3 portion is preserved as DNA: 45 bases, with reading frame beginning at the first base.

The sequencing used PBMCs from the stem cell graft donor, collected from the stem cell graft. The chain was built from TRBV12-3 or TRBV12-4 and TRBJ2-7; possibly the D gene is TRBD2, per 6 matching bases. This clonotype originated in a human donor who donated a stem cell graft to a child with acute myeloid leukemia. Here is the DNA: TGTGCCAGCAGTCCAACCCAGGGAGGATACTACGAGCAGTACTTC. Its product reads: CASSPTQGGYYEQYF.